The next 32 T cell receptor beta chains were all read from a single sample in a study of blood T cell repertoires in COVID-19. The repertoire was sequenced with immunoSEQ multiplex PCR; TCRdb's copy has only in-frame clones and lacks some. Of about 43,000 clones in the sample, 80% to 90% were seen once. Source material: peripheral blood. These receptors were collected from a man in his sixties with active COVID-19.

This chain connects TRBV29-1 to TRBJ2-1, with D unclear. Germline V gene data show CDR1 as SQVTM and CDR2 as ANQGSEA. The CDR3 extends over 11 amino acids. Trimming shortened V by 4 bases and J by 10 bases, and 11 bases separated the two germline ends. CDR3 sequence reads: CSVGQTLEQFF. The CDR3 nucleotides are TGCAGCGTTGGACAAACTTTAGAGCAGTTCTTC.

CDR3 sequence (DNA): TGCAGCGTTGGGGACACGGATAATTCACCCCTCCACTTT. Protein: CSVGDTDNSPLHF. The V gene is TRBV29-1, the J gene TRBJ1-6, with D possibly being TRBD1 (6 bases). V lost 4 bases, J lost 5 bases, and 9 bases lay in between. Germline lookup yields CDR1 SQVTM and CDR2 ANQGSEA. The CDR3 runs 13 residues.

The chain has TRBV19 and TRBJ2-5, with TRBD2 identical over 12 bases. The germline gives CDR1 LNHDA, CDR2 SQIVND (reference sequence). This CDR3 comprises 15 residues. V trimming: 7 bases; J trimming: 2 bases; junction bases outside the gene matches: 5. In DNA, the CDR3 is TGTGCCAGTAAGGGACTAGCGGGCCCTCAAGAGACCCAGTACTTC. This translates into CASKGLAGPQETQYF.

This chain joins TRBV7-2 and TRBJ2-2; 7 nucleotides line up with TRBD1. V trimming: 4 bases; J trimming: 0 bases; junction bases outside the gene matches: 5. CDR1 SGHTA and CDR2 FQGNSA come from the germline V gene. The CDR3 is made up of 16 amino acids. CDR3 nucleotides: TGTGCCAGCAGCTACGCAGGGACAGCGAACACCGGGGAGCTGTTTTTT. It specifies CASSYAGTANTGELFF.

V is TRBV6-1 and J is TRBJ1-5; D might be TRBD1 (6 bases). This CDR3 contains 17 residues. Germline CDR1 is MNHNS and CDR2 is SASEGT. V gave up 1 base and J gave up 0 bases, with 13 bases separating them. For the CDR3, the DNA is TGTGCCAGCAGTGAAGGGACAGCCCCCTATAGCAATCAGCCCCAGCATTTT. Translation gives CASSEGTAPYSNQPQHF.

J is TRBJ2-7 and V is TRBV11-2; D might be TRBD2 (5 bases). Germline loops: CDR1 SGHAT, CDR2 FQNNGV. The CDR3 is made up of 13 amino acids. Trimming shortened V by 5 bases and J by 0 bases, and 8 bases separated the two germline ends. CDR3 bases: TGTGCCAGCAGCCTAGGGAGCTCCTACGAGCAGTACTTC. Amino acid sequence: CASSLGSSYEQYF. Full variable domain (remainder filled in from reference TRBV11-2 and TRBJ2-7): EAGVAQSPRYKIIEKRQSVAFWCNPISGHATLYWYQQILGQGPKLLIQFQNNGVVDDSQLPKDRFSAERLKGVDSTLKIQPAKLEDSAVYLCASSLGSSYEQYFGPGTRLTVT.

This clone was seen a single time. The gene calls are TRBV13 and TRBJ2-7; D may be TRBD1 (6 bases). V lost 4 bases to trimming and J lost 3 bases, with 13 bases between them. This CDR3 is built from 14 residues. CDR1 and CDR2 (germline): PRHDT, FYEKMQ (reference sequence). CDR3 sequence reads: CASSYRARGYEQYF. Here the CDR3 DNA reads TGTGCCAGCAGCTACCGGGCCAGGGGCTACGAGCAGTACTTC.

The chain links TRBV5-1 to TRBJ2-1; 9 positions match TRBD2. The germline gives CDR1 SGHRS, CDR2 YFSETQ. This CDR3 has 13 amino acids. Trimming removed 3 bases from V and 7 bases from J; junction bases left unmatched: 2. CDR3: CASSSGLANEQFF. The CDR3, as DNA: TGCGCCAGCAGCTCAGGACTAGCGAATGAGCAGTTCTTC.

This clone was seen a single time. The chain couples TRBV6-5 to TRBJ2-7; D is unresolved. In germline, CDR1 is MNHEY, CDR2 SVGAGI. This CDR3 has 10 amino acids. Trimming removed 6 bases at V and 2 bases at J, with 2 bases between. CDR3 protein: CASSTYEQYF. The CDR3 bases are TGTGCCAGCAGCACCTACGAGCAGTACTTC.

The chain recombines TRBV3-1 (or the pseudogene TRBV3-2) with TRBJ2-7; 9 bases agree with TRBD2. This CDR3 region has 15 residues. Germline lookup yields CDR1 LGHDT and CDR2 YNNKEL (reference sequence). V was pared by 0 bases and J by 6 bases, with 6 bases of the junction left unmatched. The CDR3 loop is CASSQDGGLALEQYF. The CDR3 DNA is TGTGCCAGCAGCCAAGATGGGGGACTAGCCCTCGAGCAGTACTTC.

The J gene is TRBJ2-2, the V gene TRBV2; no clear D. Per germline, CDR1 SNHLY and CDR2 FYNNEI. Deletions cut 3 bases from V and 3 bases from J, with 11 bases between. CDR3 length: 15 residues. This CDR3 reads CASSDPNWYTGELFF. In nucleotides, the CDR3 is TGTGCCAGCAGTGATCCTAACTGGTACACCGGGGAGCTGTTTTTT.

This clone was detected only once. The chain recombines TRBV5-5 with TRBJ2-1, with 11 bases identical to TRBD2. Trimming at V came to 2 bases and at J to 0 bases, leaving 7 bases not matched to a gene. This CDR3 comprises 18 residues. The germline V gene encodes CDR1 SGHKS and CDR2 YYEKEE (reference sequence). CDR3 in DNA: TGTGCCAGCAGCTTTCGTCTAGCGGGAGGAGGCTCCTACAATGAGCAGTTCTTC. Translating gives CASSFRLAGGGSYNEQFF. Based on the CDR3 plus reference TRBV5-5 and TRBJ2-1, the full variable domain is DAGVTQSPTHLIKTRGQQVTLRCSPISGHKSVSWYQQVLGQGPQFIFQYYEKEERGRGNFPDRFSARQFPNYSSELNVNALLLGDSALYLCASSFRLAGGGSYNEQFFGPGTRLTVL.

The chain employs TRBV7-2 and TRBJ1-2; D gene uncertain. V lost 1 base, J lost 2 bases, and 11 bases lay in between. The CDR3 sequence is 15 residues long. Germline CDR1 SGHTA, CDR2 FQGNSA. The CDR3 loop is CASSLDAVTNYGYTF. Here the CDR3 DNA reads TGTGCCAGCAGCTTAGATGCGGTTACCAACTATGGCTACACCTTC.

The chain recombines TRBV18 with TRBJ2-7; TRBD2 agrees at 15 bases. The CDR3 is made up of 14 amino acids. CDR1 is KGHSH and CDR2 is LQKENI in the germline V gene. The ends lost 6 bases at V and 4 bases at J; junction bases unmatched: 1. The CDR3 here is CASSGLAGGYEQYF. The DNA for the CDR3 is TGTGCCAGCTCGGGACTAGCGGGAGGTTACGAGCAGTACTTC.

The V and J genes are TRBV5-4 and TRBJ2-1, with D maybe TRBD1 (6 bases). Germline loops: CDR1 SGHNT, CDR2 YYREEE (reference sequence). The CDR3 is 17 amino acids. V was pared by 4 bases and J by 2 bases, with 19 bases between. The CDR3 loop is CASSGYQGYSAYNEQFF. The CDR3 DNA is TGTGCCAGCAGCGGGTATCAGGGGTACTCCGCCTACAATGAGCAGTTCTTC.

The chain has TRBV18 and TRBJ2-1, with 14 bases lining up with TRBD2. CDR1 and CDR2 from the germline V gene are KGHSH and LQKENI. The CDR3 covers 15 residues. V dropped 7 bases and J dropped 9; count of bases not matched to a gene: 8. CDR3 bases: TGTGCCAGCTGGGAGGGACTAGCGGGAGCTAGTGAGCAGTTCTTC. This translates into CASWEGLAGASEQFF. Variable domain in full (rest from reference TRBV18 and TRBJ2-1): NAGVMQNPRHLVRRRGQEARLRCSPMKGHSHVYWYRQLPEEGLKFMVYLQKENIIDESGMPKERFSAEFPKEGPSILRIQQVVRGDSAAYFCASWEGLAGASEQFFGPGTRLTVL.

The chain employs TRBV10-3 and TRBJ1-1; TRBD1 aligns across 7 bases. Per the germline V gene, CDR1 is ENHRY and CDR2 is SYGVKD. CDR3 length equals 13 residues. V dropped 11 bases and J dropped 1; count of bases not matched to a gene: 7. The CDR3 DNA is TGTGCCGTCGCCGGGACAGCGAACACTGAAGCTTTCTTT. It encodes CAVAGTANTEAFF.

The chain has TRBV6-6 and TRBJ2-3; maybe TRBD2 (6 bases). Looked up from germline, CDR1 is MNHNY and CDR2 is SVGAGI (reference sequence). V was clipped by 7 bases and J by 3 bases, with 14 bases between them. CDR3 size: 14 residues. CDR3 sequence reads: CASKTRGDTDTQYF. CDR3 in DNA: TGTGCCAGCAAAACCCGCGGGGATACAGATACGCAGTATTTT.

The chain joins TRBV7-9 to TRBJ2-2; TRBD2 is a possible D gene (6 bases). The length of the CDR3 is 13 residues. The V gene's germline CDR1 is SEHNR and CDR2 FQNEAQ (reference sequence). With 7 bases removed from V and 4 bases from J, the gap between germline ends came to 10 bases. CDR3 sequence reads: CASTSGSTGELFF. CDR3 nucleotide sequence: TGTGCCAGCACCTCCGGGAGCACCGGGGAGCTGTTTTTT.

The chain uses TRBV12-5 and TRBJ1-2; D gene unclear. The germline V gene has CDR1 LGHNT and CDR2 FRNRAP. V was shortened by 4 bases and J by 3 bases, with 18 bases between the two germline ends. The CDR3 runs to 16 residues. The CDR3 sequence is CASGYSSGLGYYGYTF. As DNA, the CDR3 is TGTGCTAGTGGTTATTCTTCGGGGTTGGGGTACTATGGCTACACCTTC.

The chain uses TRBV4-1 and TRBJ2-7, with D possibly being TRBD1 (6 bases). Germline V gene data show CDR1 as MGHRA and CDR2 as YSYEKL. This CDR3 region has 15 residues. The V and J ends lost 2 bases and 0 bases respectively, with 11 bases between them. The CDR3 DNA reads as TGCGCCAGCAGCCAAACCGGGACACGCTCCTACGAGCAGTACTTC. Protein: CASSQTGTRSYEQYF.

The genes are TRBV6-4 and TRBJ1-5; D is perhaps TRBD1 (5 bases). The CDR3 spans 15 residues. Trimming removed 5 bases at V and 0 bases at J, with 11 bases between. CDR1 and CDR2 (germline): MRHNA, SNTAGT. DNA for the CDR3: TGTGCCAGCAGTCCTGACAGATATAGCAATCAGCCCCAGCATTTT. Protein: CASSPDRYSNQPQHF.

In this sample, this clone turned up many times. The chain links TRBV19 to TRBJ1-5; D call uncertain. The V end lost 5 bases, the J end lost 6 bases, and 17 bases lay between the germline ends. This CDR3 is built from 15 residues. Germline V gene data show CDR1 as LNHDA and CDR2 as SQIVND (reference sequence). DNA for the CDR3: TGTGCCAGTAGTCGGGTAGCGGAAGTTTCTCAGCCCCAGCATTTT. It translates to CASSRVAEVSQPQHF.

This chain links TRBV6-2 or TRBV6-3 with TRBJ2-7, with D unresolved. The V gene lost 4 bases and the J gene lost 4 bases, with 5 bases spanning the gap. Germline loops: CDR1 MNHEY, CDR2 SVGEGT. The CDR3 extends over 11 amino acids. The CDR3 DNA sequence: TGTGCCAGCAGTTTGTATTACGAGCAGTACTTC. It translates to CASSLYYEQYF.

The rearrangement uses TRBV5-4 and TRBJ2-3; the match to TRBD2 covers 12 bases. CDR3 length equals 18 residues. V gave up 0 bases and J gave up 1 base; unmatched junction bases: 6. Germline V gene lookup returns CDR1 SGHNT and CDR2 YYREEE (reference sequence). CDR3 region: CASSLGPSGRGGTDTQYF. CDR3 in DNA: TGTGCCAGCAGCTTGGGGCCTAGCGGGAGGGGTGGCACAGATACGCAGTATTTT.

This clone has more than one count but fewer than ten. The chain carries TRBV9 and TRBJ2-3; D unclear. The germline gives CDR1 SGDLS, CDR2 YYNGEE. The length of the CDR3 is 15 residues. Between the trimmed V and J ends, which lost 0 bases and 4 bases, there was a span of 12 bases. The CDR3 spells CASSVGGGLADTQYF. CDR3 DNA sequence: TGTGCCAGCAGCGTAGGCGGCGGTCTCGCAGATACGCAGTATTTT.

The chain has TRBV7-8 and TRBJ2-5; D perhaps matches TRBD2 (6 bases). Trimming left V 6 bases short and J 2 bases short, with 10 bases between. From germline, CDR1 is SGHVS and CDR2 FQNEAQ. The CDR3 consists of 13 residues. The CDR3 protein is CASSRLEQETQYF. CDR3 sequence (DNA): TGTGCCAGCAGTCGACTAGAGCAAGAGACCCAGTACTTC.

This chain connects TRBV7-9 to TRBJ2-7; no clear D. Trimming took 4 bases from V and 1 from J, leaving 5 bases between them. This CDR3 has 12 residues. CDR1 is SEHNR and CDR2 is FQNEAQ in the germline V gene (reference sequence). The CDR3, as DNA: TGTGCCAGCAGCTCCCTATCCTACGAGCAGTACTTC. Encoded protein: CASSSLSYEQYF.

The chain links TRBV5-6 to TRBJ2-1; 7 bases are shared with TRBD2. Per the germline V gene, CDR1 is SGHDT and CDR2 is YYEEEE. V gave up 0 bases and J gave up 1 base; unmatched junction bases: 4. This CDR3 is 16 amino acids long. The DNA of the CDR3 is TGTGCCAGCAGCTTGGAAGGGACTACTTCCTACAATGAGCAGTTCTTC. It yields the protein CASSLEGTTSYNEQFF.

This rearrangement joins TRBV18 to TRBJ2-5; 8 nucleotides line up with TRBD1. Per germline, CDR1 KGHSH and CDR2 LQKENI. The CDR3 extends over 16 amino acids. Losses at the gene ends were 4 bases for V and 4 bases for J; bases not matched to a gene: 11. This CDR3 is CASSLTGQGLAETQYF. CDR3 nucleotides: TGTGCCAGCTCACTCACCGGACAGGGATTGGCAGAGACCCAGTACTTC.

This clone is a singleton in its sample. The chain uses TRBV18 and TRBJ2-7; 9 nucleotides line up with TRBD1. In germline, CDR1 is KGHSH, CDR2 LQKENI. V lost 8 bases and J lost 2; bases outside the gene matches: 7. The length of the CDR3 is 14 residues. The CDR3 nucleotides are TGTGCCAGCACTCCAAGGGACAGGGCCTACGAGCAGTACTTC. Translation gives CASTPRDRAYEQYF. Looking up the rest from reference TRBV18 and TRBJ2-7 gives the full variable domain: NAGVMQNPRHLVRRRGQEARLRCSPMKGHSHVYWYRQLPEEGLKFMVYLQKENIIDESGMPKERFSAEFPKEGPSILRIQQVVRGDSAAYFCASTPRDRAYEQYFGPGTRLTVT.

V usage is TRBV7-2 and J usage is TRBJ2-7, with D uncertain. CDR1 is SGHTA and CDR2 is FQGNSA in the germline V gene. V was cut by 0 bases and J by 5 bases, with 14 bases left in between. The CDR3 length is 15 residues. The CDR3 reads CASSLARWLSHEQYF. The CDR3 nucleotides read TGTGCCAGCAGCTTAGCGCGGTGGCTTTCCCACGAGCAGTACTTC.